The clone carrying this TCR beta chain was recorded once. Its antigen is still unknown. This specimen belongs to a study of STAT5B mutations in CD4+ large granular lymphocyte leukemia. The trim removed 3 bases at V and 12 bases at J, leaving 4 bases unmatched. Germline loops: CDR1 SGDLS, CDR2 YYNGEE. CDR3 size: 14 residues. Broader study findings: Main leukemic clonotypes were patient-specific, but around 25% appeared at low frequency elsewhere.

Original processing methods: The detection floor for productive clonotype frequency was 2.59 x 10-5. Method: immunoSEQ multiplex PCR; TCRdb's copy keeps in-frame clones and lacks some. V and J calls and clone size come straight from that table; D and trimming were deduced from the DNA. The repertoire holds around 34,000 clones, with about 85% as singletons. This clonotype was obtained from a human donor in good health. The chain has TRBV9 and TRBJ2-1, with 15 nucleotides matching TRBD2. Sequenced: CD4+ T cells from blood buffy coats. This CDR3 is CASSELGLAGGQFF. CDR3 nucleotide sequence: TGTGCCAGCAGCGAGCTGGGACTAGCGGGAGGGCAGTTCTTC.